The next 5 T cell receptor beta chains were all read from a single sample in a study of beta chain features in type 1 diabetes. Study-level results: Type 1 diabetes patients had moderately but significantly shorter TCRB CDR3s in all four CD4+ subsets.

Reverse transcription of all isolated RNA meant that expressed TCRB transcripts were sequenced. Generated by immunoSEQ multiplex PCR, the TCRdb table keeps only in-frame clones and is missing some. The sample lists 300,000 to 400,000 clones, about 13% occurring once. Their cognate antigens are unknown. Sequenced input: naive CD4+ T cells from blood. The receptor set was obtained from a woman aged 18-29 years with type 1 diabetes.

The rearrangement uses TRBV29-1 and TRBJ2-3; D is uncertain. The CDR3 consists of 12 residues. Deletions cut 7 bases from V and 6 bases from J, with 14 bases between. CDR1 SQVTM and CDR2 ANQGSEA come from the germline V gene. The CDR3 DNA reads as TGCAGCGCCGACGGCCCGGGTGATACGCAGTATTTT. Protein: CSADGPGDTQYF.

A word on this clone: Other DNA sequences in this sample translate to the same CDR3. The gene calls are TRBV28 and TRBJ2-4; maybe TRBD1 (5 bases). Germline V gene sequence: CDR1 MDHEN, CDR2 SYDVKM. With 2 bases removed from V and 1 base from J, the gap between germline ends came to 6 bases. This CDR3 has 14 residues. CDR3 coding DNA: TGTGCCAGCAGTTTACAGGGTGCCAAAAACATTCAGTACTTC. Protein sequence: CASSLQGAKNIQYF.

The V call is TRBV18, the J call TRBJ2-1; D unresolved. The CDR3 consists of 19 residues. V lost 2 bases and J lost 1, with 21 bases in between. The germline V gene has CDR1 KGHSH and CDR2 LQKENI. CDR3 protein: CASSPVSLAAQNSYNEQFF. CDR3 DNA sequence: TGTGCCAGCTCACCAGTGAGTTTGGCGGCCCAAAATTCCTACAATGAGCAGTTCTTC. Combining the CDR3 with reference TRBV18 and TRBJ2-1 gives the whole variable domain NAGVMQNPRHLVRRRGQEARLRCSPMKGHSHVYWYRQLPEEGLKFMVYLQKENIIDESGMPKERFSAEFPKEGPSILRIQQVVRGDSAAYFCASSPVSLAAQNSYNEQFFGPGTRLTVL.

The chain couples TRBV11-2 to TRBJ2-7; 7 nucleotides match TRBD2. The junction had 10 bases not matched to a gene; V was cut back by 0 bases and J by 2 bases. The germline gives CDR1 SGHAT, CDR2 FQNNGV. The CDR3 spans 17 residues. The CDR3 DNA reads TGTGCCAGCAGCTTAGATGCTGGGCGGGGGATACCCTACGAGCAGTACGTC. It encodes CASSLDAGRGIPYEQYV.

This clone was recorded a few times. The chain recombines TRBV7-6 with TRBJ1-1; no clear D gene. The CDR3 is 13 residues long. V lost 3 bases and J 6 bases, leaving 11 bases between the germline ends. Per germline, CDR1 SGHVS and CDR2 FNYEAQ. CDR3 coding DNA: TGTGCCAGCAGCTTCTCCGAGGGCGCTGAAGCTTTCTTT. Translated: CASSFSEGAEAFF.